Listed here are 31 T cell receptor beta chains from one sample, sequenced in a study of T cells in Graves' hyperthyroidism and ophthalmopathy (dated by TCRdb to about 2019). The method was multiplex PCR. The sequencer was an Illumina HiSeq 2000. The TCR beta CDR3 regions were amplified from RNA transcripts. The first round of RT-PCR for the TCR CDR3 was performed with the HTBI primer set and the Qiagen OneStep RT-PCR kit. TCRdb reprocessed the public reads (quality trimming at Q25 with fastp, clone calling with MiXCR) and kept in-frame beta chains. CDR3 protein sequences are deduplicated, and each keeps its most common genes and DNA. In all, the sample holds hundreds of thousands of distinct CDR3 sequences, and 14% of those were seen once. The ten largest clones represent approximately 10% of the sample. Specimen: blood. These receptors came from a woman between 18 and 29 years old with Graves' hyperthyroidism.

This clonotype appeared a few times. V gene TRBV30 combines with J gene TRBJ2-5, with no clear D. The CDR3 length is 14 residues. The germline V gene has CDR1 GTSNPN and CDR2 SVGIG (reference sequence). The V gene lost 4 bases and the J gene lost 2 bases, with 14 bases spanning the gap. The CDR3 protein is CAWNPAAEQETQYF. CDR3 DNA sequence: TGTGCCTGGAACCCGGCCGCAGAACAAGAGACCCAGTACTTC. Looking up the rest from reference TRBV30 and TRBJ2-5 gives the full variable domain: SQTIHQWPATLVQPVGSPLSLECTVEGTSNPNLYWYRQAAGRGLQLLFYSVGIGQISSEVPQNLSASRPQDRQFILSSKKLLLSDSGFYLCAWNPAAEQETQYFGPGTRLLVL.

This clonotype turned up a few times. The DNA for the CDR3 is TGCAGCGTACTAGCGGAGAGCACAGATACGCAGTATTTT. Translated, it gives CSVLAESTDTQYF. V is TRBV29-1 and J is TRBJ2-3; the match to TRBD2 covers 8 bases. The CDR3 is 13 amino acids. Germline CDR1 reads SQVTM; CDR2 reads ANQGSEA. V dropped 6 bases and J dropped 0; count of bases not matched to a gene: 2.

This clonotype was detected a few times. The gene calls are TRBV6-1 and TRBJ2-7; 11 bases match TRBD1. In germline, CDR1 is MNHNS, CDR2 SASEGT. V lost 6 bases, J lost 3 bases, and 10 bases stayed unmatched. The CDR3 is made up of 16 amino acids. The CDR3 DNA follows: TGTGCCAGCAGCTCCGCCGGGACAGGGGGGATCTACGAGCAGTACTTC. It specifies CASSSAGTGGIYEQYF.

This clonotype appeared once. A read error may be the cause here, since a much bigger clone is one base away. The V gene is TRBV18, the J gene TRBJ2-7; no definite D call. The end of the DNA fits TRBJ2-1 better, so the J call may be wrong. This CDR3 spans 12 amino acids. Per the germline V gene, CDR1 is KGHSH and CDR2 is LQKENI. The CDR3 loop reads CASSNWPYEQFF. The DNA for the CDR3 is TGTGCCAGCTCGAACTGGCCCTACGAGCAGTTCTTC.

Many counts were recorded for this clonotype. V and J are TRBV6-1 and TRBJ2-2; the match to TRBD2 covers 11 bases. CDR1 and CDR2 from the germline V gene are MNHNS and SASEGT. The V and J ends lost 7 bases and 5 bases, in that order; junction bases with no gene match: 6. The length of the CDR3 is 15 residues. The CDR3 loop is CASTRLAGRTGELFF. CDR3 DNA: TGTGCCAGCACCCGACTAGCGGGACGAACCGGGGAGCTGTTTTTT.

The chain recombines TRBV6-2 or TRBV6-3 with TRBJ2-1, with D hard to call. CDR3 size: 13 residues. The germline CDR1 and CDR2 sequences are MNHEY and SVGEGT. V was trimmed by 1 base and J by 7 bases, leaving 8 bases between them. CDR3 sequence: CASSYLGFNEQFF. The CDR3 nucleotides are TGTGCCAGCAGTTACTTGGGGTTTAATGAGCAGTTCTTC.

The chain links TRBV20-1 to TRBJ2-3, with D possibly being TRBD1 or TRBD2 (5 bases each). This CDR3 contains 12 residues. V dropped 6 bases and J dropped 2 bases, with 9 bases sitting between them. From germline, CDR1 is DFQATT and CDR2 SNEGSKA (reference sequence). The CDR3 spells CSAGDHTDTQYF. In DNA, the CDR3 is TGCAGTGCCGGGGACCACACAGATACGCAGTATTTT.

V is TRBV24-1 and J is TRBJ1-2; D is unresolved. V was pared by 9 bases and J by 6 bases, with 13 bases between. Germline V gives CDR1 KGHDR, CDR2 SFDVKD. This CDR3 has 12 residues. CDR3 coding DNA: TGTGCCACCTACGACGTCGGGGATGGCTACACCTTC. Residues: CATYDVGDGYTF.

This clonotype was recorded many times. The rearrangement joins TRBV2 to TRBJ2-1; no definite D call. The ends were cut back, 8 bases at V and 1 base at J, with 9 bases in the middle. The CDR3 has 13 amino acids. CDR1 and CDR2 from the germline V gene are SNHLY and FYNNEI. The CDR3 DNA reads as TGTGCCAGCGCGGAGTTGTCCTACAATGAGCAGTTCTTC. Protein sequence: CASAELSYNEQFF. The full variable domain, in which reference TRBV2 and TRBJ2-1 provide the parts outside the CDR3, is EPEVTQTPSHQVTQMGQEVILRCVPISNHLYFYWYRQILGQKVEFLVSFYNNEISEKSEIFDDQFSVERPDGSNFTLKIRSTKLEDSAMYFCASAELSYNEQFFGPGTRLTVL.

Many counts were recorded for this clonotype. The chain carries TRBV11-3 and TRBJ2-3, with TRBD1 identical over 7 bases. The CDR3 spans 14 residues. The germline CDR1 and CDR2 sequences are SGHNT and YENEEA. V shed 1 base and J 5 bases; nucleotides not matched to a gene: 3. CDR3 in DNA: TGTGCCAGCAGCTTAGTGTCAGGGGGAGATACGCAGTATTTT. Amino acids: CASSLVSGGDTQYF.

At least ten counts were recorded for this clonotype. The chain joins TRBV18 to TRBJ2-1; D is undetermined. Looked up from germline, CDR1 is KGHSH and CDR2 is LQKENI. The V end lost 6 bases, the J end lost 5 bases, and 14 bases lay between the germline ends. This CDR3 contains 14 residues. This chain's CDR3 is CASSPVGLDNEQFF. The CDR3 bases are TGTGCCAGCTCCCCAGTCGGGTTAGACAATGAGCAGTTCTTC.

On this clonotype itself: The missing conserved phenylalanine or tryptophan at the end of this CDR3 makes a read error likely. The chain uses TRBV20-1 and TRBJ1-5; 10 bases are shared with TRBD1. With V trimmed by 1 base and J by 6 bases, 3 bases remained unmatched. CDR1 and CDR2 from the germline V gene are DFQATT and SNEGSKA (reference sequence). This CDR3 is built from 14 residues. CDR3 residues: CSARGTGGTQPQHL. CDR3 sequence (DNA): TGCAGTGCTAGAGGGACAGGGGGGACTCAGCCCCAGCATTTA.

There are many counts of this clonotype. This CDR3 is CASSLEPGDYGYTF. DNA of the CDR3: TGCGCCAGCAGCTTGGAACCGGGAGACTATGGCTACACCTTC. The chain links TRBV5-1 to TRBJ1-2; no clear D gene. CDR3 length: 14 residues. The V gene lost 0 bases and the J gene lost 3 bases, with 9 bases spanning the gap. Germline V lookup: CDR1 SGHRS, CDR2 YFSETQ.

The sample holds many counts of this clonotype. The chain combines TRBV29-1 with TRBJ2-3; D not certain. V was pared by 4 bases and J by 6 bases, with 5 bases between. The CDR3 spans 10 residues. The germline V gene encodes CDR1 SQVTM and CDR2 ANQGSEA. The DNA for the CDR3 is TGCAGCGTTGGTCGGGATACGCAGTATTTT. Protein product: CSVGRDTQYF.

This clonotype was seen ten or more times. The V gene is TRBV28, the J gene TRBJ2-7; 10 nucleotides match TRBD2. There are 15 residues in the CDR3. Per the germline V gene, CDR1 is MDHEN and CDR2 is SYDVKM. V lost 6 bases to trimming and J lost 0 bases; unmatched junction nucleotides: 5. CDR3 loop: CASSAGTSDSYEQYF. DNA for the CDR3: TGTGCCAGCAGCGCCGGGACTAGCGACTCCTACGAGCAGTACTTC.

This clonotype has only a few counts. The chain has TRBV14 and TRBJ2-7; D is ambiguous. Trimming cost V 6 bases and J 3 bases, with 12 bases left between them. The CDR3 length is 13 residues. Germline V gene sequence: CDR1 SGHDN, CDR2 FVKESK. The CDR3 coding sequence is TGTGCCAGCAGAGGTGAAGAAGACTACGAGCAGTACTTC. Translating it yields CASRGEEDYEQYF.

This clonotype turned up a few times. V and J are TRBV3-1 and TRBJ1-6, with 10 bases lining up with TRBD1. The CDR3 totals 12 residues. With 11 bases clipped from V and 10 bases from J, the junction kept 5 bases outside the gene matches. In germline, CDR1 is LGHDT, CDR2 YNNKEL (reference sequence). The CDR3 bases are TGTGCCGGCGGGACAGGGGTGTCACCCCTCCACTTT. This encodes CAGGTGVSPLHF.

This clonotype was seen repeatedly, ten times or more. Possible read error: a much larger clone is one base away. No conserved phenylalanine or tryptophan is present at the end of the CDR3, so a read error is the likely explanation. In DNA, the CDR3 is TGTGCCAGCAGTTTTGGCGGCGGGAGGGTCCACGAGCAGTACCTC. This sequence encodes CASSFGGGRVHEQYL. The rearrangement uses TRBV28 and TRBJ2-7; 9 bases align to TRBD2. The CDR3 is made up of 15 amino acids. The V gene's germline CDR1 is MDHEN and CDR2 SYDVKM. The V and J ends lost 3 bases and 5 bases, in that order; junction bases with no gene match: 8.

At least ten counts were recorded for this clonotype. The chain links TRBV11-1 to TRBJ1-5; D is uncertain. Germline values: CDR1 SGHAT, CDR2 FQDESV (reference sequence). Trimming took off 3 bases at V and 3 bases at J, with 6 bases between the two ends. The CDR3 contains 13 residues. DNA for the CDR3: TGTGCCAGCAGCTTGACACCCAATCAGCCCCAGCATTTT. Its translation: CASSLTPNQPQHF.

V and J are TRBV10-3 and TRBJ2-7; D is perhaps TRBD1 (6 bases). This CDR3 contains 19 residues. Germline CDR1 is ENHRY and CDR2 is SYGVKD. V was shortened by 2 bases and J by 4 bases, with 27 bases between the two germline ends. In nucleotides, the CDR3 is TGTGCCATCAGTGAGCGGGCAGGGGTTGTCGGTGGGATGGGGTACGAGCAGTACTTC. Translated, it gives CAISERAGVVGGMGYEQYF.

This clonotype was counted only a few times. A read error may produce the germline difference seen at one junction end. J is TRBJ2-7 and V is TRBV7-2; D is tentatively TRBD1 or TRBD2 (5 bases each). Germline values: CDR1 SGHTA, CDR2 FQGNSA. This CDR3 region has 15 residues. CDR3 amino acids: CASSREPTRDYEQYF. The CDR3 coding sequence is TGCGCCAGCAGCAGGGAGCCAACTAGGGATTACGAGCAGTACTTC.

The chain uses TRBV3-1 and TRBJ2-2; D is perhaps TRBD1 or TRBD2 (5 bases each). Germline CDR1 reads LGHDT; CDR2 reads YNNKEL (reference sequence). The CDR3 consists of 15 residues. Trimming left V 4 bases short and J 3 bases short, with 12 bases between. CDR3 coding DNA: TGTGCCAGCAGCCCAACCGGGACGGACACCGGGGAGCTGTTTTTT. Encoded protein: CASSPTGTDTGELFF. Drawing the rest from reference TRBV3-1 and TRBJ2-2, the complete variable domain is DTAVSQTPKYLVTQMGNDKSIKCEQNLGHDTMYWYKQDSKKFLKIMFSYNNKELIINETVPNRFSPKSPDKAHLNLHINSLELGDSAVYFCASSPTGTDTGELFFGEGSRLTVL.

This clonotype was counted ten times or more. The rearrangement links TRBV7-2 to TRBJ2-1; 16 bases agree with TRBD2. The germline V gene has CDR1 SGHTA and CDR2 FQGNSA. The CDR3 is 16 residues long. Germline trimming cut 5 bases from V and 8 bases from J; bases unmatched to any gene: 6. CDR3 region: CASSPGLAGGWDEQFF. CDR3 nucleotide sequence: TGTGCCAGCAGCCCGGGACTAGCGGGAGGGTGGGATGAGCAGTTCTTC.

This clonotype showed up just a few times. This rearrangement joins TRBV12-3 or TRBV12-4 to TRBJ1-4; no clear D gene. The V end lost 3 bases, the J end lost 2 bases, and 13 bases lay between the germline ends. This CDR3 comprises 16 residues. The chain's CDR3 is CASSFFPAGTNEKLFF. In DNA, the CDR3 is TGTGCCAGCAGTTTTTTCCCGGCGGGGACTAATGAAAAACTGTTTTTT.

Concerning this clonotype: This may be a read error, as it is one base from a much larger clone. Because it lacks the conserved phenylalanine or tryptophan at the end, this CDR3 is likely a read error. V and J are TRBV20-1 and TRBJ1-5; tentatively, D is TRBD1 (5 bases). The CDR3 is made up of 16 amino acids. From germline, CDR1 is DFQATT and CDR2 SNEGSKA (reference sequence). Trimming removed 2 bases at V and 7 bases at J, with 21 bases between. The CDR3 loop is CSARLQGQGREQPQHL. Here the CDR3 DNA reads TGCAGTGCTAGACTCCAGGGTCAGGGAAGAGAGCAGCCCCAGCATCTT.

CDR3 region: CASSLYRVPLATTQETQYF. As DNA, the CDR3 is TGTGCCAGCAGCCTATACAGGGTCCCCTTAGCCACGACACAAGAGACCCAGTACTTC. The chain links TRBV14 to TRBJ2-5; D might be TRBD1 (6 bases). Trimming removed 4 bases at V and 2 bases at J, with 26 bases between. Per germline, CDR1 SGHDN and CDR2 FVKESK. The CDR3 totals 19 residues.

This chain joins TRBV5-5 and TRBJ1-6; D call uncertain. The CDR3 contains 14 residues. From germline, CDR1 is SGHKS and CDR2 YYEKEE (reference sequence). V was cut by 3 bases and J by 8 bases, with 12 bases left in between. The CDR3 is CASSSRTEDSPLHF. The CDR3 coding sequence is TGTGCCAGCAGCTCCCGAACGGAGGATTCACCCCTCCACTTT. Combining the CDR3 with reference TRBV5-5 and TRBJ1-6 gives the whole variable domain DAGVTQSPTHLIKTRGQQVTLRCSPISGHKSVSWYQQVLGQGPQFIFQYYEKEERGRGNFPDRFSARQFPNYSSELNVNALLLGDSALYLCASSSRTEDSPLHFGNGTRLTVT.

V is TRBV28 and J is TRBJ2-1, with D possibly matching TRBD1 (5 bases). The germline V and J ends were trimmed by 8 bases and 9 bases, with 20 bases remaining between them. This CDR3 has 14 amino acids. Germline lookup yields CDR1 MDHEN and CDR2 SYDVKM. Here the CDR3 DNA reads TGTGCCAGCCTAGATAGGGCAGGGTCGGGTGAGCAGTTCTTC. It is translated as CASLDRAGSGEQFF.

This chain links TRBV6-1 with TRBJ2-2; D is uncertain. V shed 7 bases and J shed 6 bases, with 6 bases lying between them. Per germline, CDR1 MNHNS and CDR2 SASEGT. The CDR3 runs 11 residues. The CDR3 nucleotides are TGTGCCAGCACCGAGGCCGGGGAGCTGTTTTTT. Protein: CASTEAGELFF.

The chain has TRBV7-9 and TRBJ2-7, with 7 bases matching TRBD2. CDR3 length: 14 amino acids. Germline lookup yields CDR1 SEHNR and CDR2 FQNEAQ (reference sequence). The V segment lost 5 bases and the J segment 3 bases; nucleotides outside the gene matches: 7. The CDR3 sequence is CASSHDPGGYEQYF. CDR3 DNA: TGTGCCAGCAGCCATGACCCGGGGGGCTACGAGCAGTACTTC.

This chain uses TRBV12-3 or TRBV12-4 with TRBJ2-2; TRBD2 matches at 7 bases. This CDR3 is built from 16 residues. J lost 4 bases, V lost 3 bases, and 8 bases had no gene match. CDR3 amino acids: CASSFGLAVTTGELFF. The CDR3 coding sequence is TGTGCCAGCAGTTTTGGGCTAGCGGTAACCACCGGGGAGCTGTTTTTT.